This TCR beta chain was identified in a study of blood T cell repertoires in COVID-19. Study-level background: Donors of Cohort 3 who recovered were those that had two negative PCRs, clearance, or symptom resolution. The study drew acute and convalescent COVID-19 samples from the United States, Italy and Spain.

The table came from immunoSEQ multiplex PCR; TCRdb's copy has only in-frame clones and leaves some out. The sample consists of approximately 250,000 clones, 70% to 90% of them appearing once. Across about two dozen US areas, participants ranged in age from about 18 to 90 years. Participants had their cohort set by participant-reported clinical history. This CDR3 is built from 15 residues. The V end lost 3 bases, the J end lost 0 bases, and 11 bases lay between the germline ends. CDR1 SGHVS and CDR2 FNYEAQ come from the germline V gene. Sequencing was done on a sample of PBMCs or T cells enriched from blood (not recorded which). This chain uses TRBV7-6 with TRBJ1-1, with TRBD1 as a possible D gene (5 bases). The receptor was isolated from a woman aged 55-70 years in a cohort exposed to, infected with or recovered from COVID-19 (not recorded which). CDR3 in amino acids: CASSFGGNVNTEAFF. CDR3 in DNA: TGTGCCAGCAGCTTCGGGGGAAATGTGAACACTGAAGCTTTCTTT.